This T cell receptor beta chain was found in a study of cytomegalovirus exposure and HLA in healthy donors. The overall study: An early data release held about 85 million unique TCRs from HLA-typed donors. General study points: Accurate predictions that matched the HLA-A and HLA-B alleles of most subjects were reportedly made from TCR beta sequences. It was only CMV serostatus that was available as immune exposure information.

PCR primers comprised 60 Vbeta and 13 Jbeta primers. TCRdb's table, derived via immunoSEQ multiplex PCR, lists solely in-frame clones and lacks some. The table lists about 110,000 clones, 82% of them singletons, with roughly 2.6% in the top ten. The CDR3 is made up of 14 amino acids. CDR1 is MRHNA, CDR2 SNTAGT, per germline. Trimming removed 4 bases from V and 4 bases from J, with 10 bases in between. Comment on this clone: The target antigen is unknown.

Donors showed nominal health when sampled, although they likely had unrecorded immune exposures. Source material: PBMCs. The origin of this receptor is a young man in good health and CMV-seropositive. J is TRBJ2-2 and V is TRBV6-4; tentatively, D is TRBD1 (5 bases). The CDR3 nucleotides read TGTGCCAGCAGTGTAAGGGGCGGCACCGGGGAGCTGTTTTTT. It yields the protein CASSVRGGTGELFF.